The 27 T cell receptor beta chains reported below all come from one sample, sequenced in a study of T-cell reconstitution after alpha-beta-depleted transplantation in children. Preparation of the TCRbeta library used unique molecular identifiers. In TCRdb, the PCR reads were re-called with MiXCR into one record per CDR3 protein. Among 750,000 to 950,000 distinct CDR3 sequences listed, 16% were seen once. Sequenced here: PBMCs, mostly from graft donor cells, sampled 360 days after TCRalphabeta/CD19-depleted stem cell transplant. These receptors originate from a male patient younger than 18 who had a stem cell transplant for acute lymphoblastic leukemia, so the T cells may come from the graft donor.

The CDR3 nucleotides are TGTGCCATCACTCTCCCGGCCAACGTACATCGCGCTGAAGCTTTCTTT. Amino acid sequence: CAITLPANVHRAEAFF. The chain employs TRBV2 and TRBJ1-1; D remains ambiguous. The germline V and J ends were trimmed by 10 bases and 6 bases, with 27 bases remaining between them. Germline V gene sequence: CDR1 SNHLY, CDR2 FYNNEI. The CDR3 contains 16 residues. Full variable domain (remainder filled in from reference TRBV2 and TRBJ1-1): EPEVTQTPSHQVTQMGQEVILRCVPISNHLYFYWYRQILGQKVEFLVSFYNNEISEKSEIFDDQFSVERPDGSNFTLKIRSTKLEDSAMYFCAITLPANVHRAEAFFGQGTRLTVV.

This chain uses TRBV7-8 with TRBJ2-2; D is unclear. This CDR3 is built from 13 residues. Germline assignment: CDR1 SGHVS and CDR2 FQNEAQ. Between the trimmed V and J ends, which lost 6 bases and 3 bases, there was a span of 8 bases. The CDR3 nucleotides are TGTGCCAGCAGTCAAAAATACACCGGGGAGCTGTTTTTT. The encoded protein is CASSQKYTGELFF. Based on the CDR3 plus reference TRBV7-8 and TRBJ2-2, the full variable domain is GAGVSQSPRYKVAKRGQDVALRCDPISGHVSLFWYQQALGQGPEFLTYFQNEAQLDKSGLPSDRFFAERPEGSVSTLKIQRTQQEDSAVYLCASSQKYTGELFFGEGSRLTVL.

The gene calls are TRBV3-1 and TRBJ2-1, with D unresolved. CDR3 length: 12 residues. CDR1 and CDR2 from the germline V gene are LGHDT and YNNKEL (reference sequence). Trimming shortened V by 2 bases and J by 7 bases, and 6 bases separated the two germline ends. The CDR3 loop reads CASSQTVNEQFF. The DNA of the CDR3 is TGTGCCAGCAGCCAAACTGTTAATGAGCAGTTCTTC.

This clonotype showed up many times. The genes are TRBV10-2 and TRBJ2-3, with 8 bases fitting TRBD2. The length of the CDR3 is 14 residues. Germline CDR1 reads WSHSY; CDR2 reads SAAADI. V dropped 6 bases and J dropped 1; count of bases not matched to a gene: 3. CDR3 loop: CASRTTSGTDTQYF. The CDR3 DNA is TGCGCCAGCAGAACGACTAGCGGCACAGATACGCAGTATTTT.

J is TRBJ2-1 and V is TRBV7-2; TRBD2 agrees at 16 bases. The germline V gene has CDR1 SGHTA and CDR2 FQGNSA. J gave up 2 bases and V 5 bases, and 3 bases lay outside the gene matches. The CDR3 is 17 amino acids. The CDR3 nucleotides are TGTGCCAGCAGCCCGGGACTAGCGGGAGGGCCCTACAATGAGCAGTTCTTC. Translating it yields CASSPGLAGGPYNEQFF.

This clonotype turned up a few times. The rearrangement joins TRBV5-1 to TRBJ2-2, with no clear D. Germline V lookup: CDR1 SGHRS, CDR2 YFSETQ. Trimming removed 0 bases at V and 6 bases at J, with 12 bases between. The CDR3 length is 15 residues. The DNA for the CDR3 is TGCGCCAGCAGCTTGGTGACAAGTGGGTCCGGGGAGCTGTTTTTT. It is translated as CASSLVTSGSGELFF.

This clonotype was found a few times. The V and J genes are TRBV7-9 and TRBJ1-2, with TRBD1 matching over 10 bases. Germline CDR1 SEHNR, CDR2 FQNEAQ (reference sequence). V gave up 1 base and J gave up 5 bases; unmatched junction bases: 7. CDR3 length equals 16 residues. The CDR3 nucleotides read TGTGCCAGCAGCTTAGTAATTCGGACAGGGGGTTATGGCTACACCTTC. Protein sequence: CASSLVIRTGGYGYTF. Full variable domain (rest looked up from reference TRBV7-9 and TRBJ1-2): DTGVSQNPRHKITKRGQNVTFRCDPISEHNRLYWYRQTLGQGPEFLTYFQNEAQLEKSRLLSDRFSAERPKGSFSTLEIQRTEQGDSAMYLCASSLVIRTGGYGYTFGSGTRLTVV.

This clonotype has at least ten counts. The chain combines TRBV25-1 with TRBJ2-1; possibly TRBD1 or TRBD2 for D (5 bases each). The germline V gene encodes CDR1 MGHDK and CDR2 SYGVNS. The CDR3 has 12 residues. V gave up 9 bases and J gave up 5 bases, with 11 bases separating them. The CDR3, as DNA: TGTGCCAGTGGGGGTACTAACAATGAGCAGTTCTTC. It is translated as CASGGTNNEQFF.

This clonotype was seen a handful of times. The V and J genes are TRBV10-3 and TRBJ1-3, with D hard to call. This CDR3 contains 15 residues. With 3 bases removed from V and 2 bases from J, the gap between germline ends came to 11 bases. Germline CDR1 reads ENHRY; CDR2 reads SYGVKD. The CDR3 region is CAISDSGVPGNTIYF. In DNA form, the CDR3 reads TGTGCCATCAGTGATAGTGGGGTTCCTGGAAACACCATATATTTT.

This clonotype was seen a handful of times. The rearrangement uses TRBV24-1 and TRBJ2-7, with D tentatively TRBD1 (6 bases). Germline V gene sequence: CDR1 KGHDR, CDR2 SFDVKD. The CDR3 has 10 residues. The ends were cut back, 6 bases at V and 13 bases at J, with 12 bases in the middle. CDR3 nucleotides: TGTGCCACCAGTCACCAGGGGCGATACTTC. Translated: CATSHQGRYF.

In this sample, this clonotype turned up a few times. The V gene is TRBV12-3 or TRBV12-4, the J gene TRBJ1-2, with D unclear. The CDR3 runs to 13 residues. Trimming removed 1 base at V and 8 bases at J, with 11 bases between. The CDR3 sequence: CASSLGPWGGYTF. CDR3 nucleotides: TGTGCCAGCAGTTTAGGCCCTTGGGGAGGCTACACCTTC.

This clonotype was counted only a few times. The chain employs TRBV12-3 or TRBV12-4 and TRBJ2-3; D may be TRBD2 (5 bases). V was pared by 6 bases and J by 5 bases, with 12 bases between. The CDR3 loop spans 13 amino acids. The CDR3 loop reads CASSPVEGDTQYF. The CDR3 DNA sequence: TGTGCCAGCAGCCCCGTTGAGGGAGATACGCAGTATTTT.

This clonotype was seen only a few times. The rearrangement uses TRBV10-3 and TRBJ2-3; D is perhaps TRBD1 or TRBD2 (5 bases each). Germline assignment: CDR1 ENHRY and CDR2 SYGVKD. Between the trimmed V and J ends, which lost 9 bases and 4 bases, there was a span of 11 bases. The CDR3 loop spans 12 amino acids. DNA of the CDR3: TGTGCCATACTGGGACGAGCAGATACGCAGTATTTT. Protein product: CAILGRADTQYF.

The V call is TRBV12-3 or TRBV12-4, the J call TRBJ2-5; TRBD1 matches at 9 bases. The CDR3 has 13 amino acids. V gave up 6 bases and J gave up 4 bases; unmatched junction bases: 3. CDR3 in amino acids: CASRTGGGETQYF. CDR3 sequence (DNA): TGTGCCAGCAGAACAGGGGGCGGAGAGACCCAGTACTTC.

This chain connects TRBV5-1 to TRBJ2-3; D unclear. V was cut by 2 bases and J by 5 bases, with 9 bases left in between. The CDR3 totals 13 residues. The germline V gene encodes CDR1 SGHRS and CDR2 YFSETQ. CDR3 in amino acids: CASSFGVEDTQYF. The CDR3 region has the DNA TGCGCCAGCAGCTTTGGCGTAGAAGATACGCAGTATTTT.

This clonotype was detected once. This rearrangement joins TRBV11-1 to TRBJ2-7, with D unclear. Per the germline V gene, CDR1 is SGHAT and CDR2 is FQDESV (reference sequence). CDR3 size: 13 residues. Trimming removed 2 bases at V and 4 bases at J, with 9 bases between. The CDR3 region has the DNA TGTGCCAGCAGCTTAACAGCGATATACGAGCAGTACTTC. Translating it yields CASSLTAIYEQYF.

The J gene is TRBJ2-1, the V gene TRBV29-1; D unresolved. CDR3 length: 11 amino acids. The ends were cut back, 4 bases at V and 8 bases at J, with 9 bases in the middle. Germline assignment: CDR1 SQVTM and CDR2 ANQGSEA. CDR3 coding DNA: TGCAGCGTTGGTTTTGGTTATGAGCAGTTCTTC. Translation gives CSVGFGYEQFF.

The chain combines TRBV7-9 with TRBJ2-1; TRBD2 aligns across 7 bases. The CDR3 length is 15 residues. Germline CDR1 is SEHNR and CDR2 is FQNEAQ (reference sequence). CDR3 amino acids: CAPRALAGVGNEQFF. Written as DNA, the CDR3 is TGTGCACCAAGGGCGCTTGCGGGAGTGGGCAATGAGCAGTTCTTC.

In its sample, this clonotype was seen a few times. V and J are TRBV25-1 and TRBJ1-1; D is perhaps TRBD1 (5 bases). The V and J ends lost 6 bases and 0 bases respectively, with 8 bases between them. Germline assignment: CDR1 MGHDK and CDR2 SYGVNS. This CDR3 contains 13 residues. CDR3 sequence reads: CASRRGMNTEAFF. CDR3 DNA: TGTGCCAGCAGGAGGGGTATGAACACTGAAGCTTTCTTT.

This chain links TRBV5-1 with TRBJ2-2; TRBD2 is a possible D gene (5 bases). This CDR3 contains 21 residues. Germline V gives CDR1 SGHRS, CDR2 YFSETQ. V dropped 0 bases and J dropped 5 bases, with 29 bases sitting between them. The CDR3 bases are TGCGCCAGCAGCTTGGGCGTTTTGAGAAACTCTCTCCCAGAGGGTACCGGGGAGCTGTTTTTT. It specifies CASSLGVLRNSLPEGTGELFF.

This clonotype occurred many times. This sequence joins TRBV6-1 and TRBJ2-3, with D uncertain. Trimming cost V 6 bases and J 0 bases, with 19 bases left between them. Germline V gene data show CDR1 as MNHNS and CDR2 as SASEGT. There are 17 residues in the CDR3. This chain's CDR3 is CASSEPHRPSSTDTQYF. CDR3 bases: TGTGCCAGCAGCGAACCGCATCGGCCTTCTAGCACAGATACGCAGTATTTT.

In this sample, this clonotype turned up many times. The V and J genes are TRBV7-9 and TRBJ1-5; tentatively, D is TRBD1 (5 bases). The CDR3 consists of 16 residues. Germline loops: CDR1 SEHNR, CDR2 FQNEAQ (reference sequence). Deletions cut 1 base from V and 3 bases from J, with 13 bases between. Here the CDR3 DNA reads TGTGCCAGCAGCTTAGTTGGGGGAGAGGCCAATCAGCCCCAGCATTTT. Protein: CASSLVGGEANQPQHF.

The V call is TRBV13, the J call TRBJ2-1, with TRBD2 matching over 9 bases. The CDR3 has 19 residues. The V and J ends lost 2 bases and 5 bases, in that order; junction bases with no gene match: 16. Germline CDR1 PRHDT, CDR2 FYEKMQ (reference sequence). CDR3 bases: TGTGCCAGCAGCTTACGCCCTAGCGGGATTATGAGGTATAACAATGAGCAGTTCTTC. Translation: CASSLRPSGIMRYNNEQFF.

The chain uses TRBV4-1 and TRBJ2-2, with 11 nucleotides matching TRBD2. The trim removed 0 bases at V and 4 bases at J, leaving 7 bases unmatched. The germline CDR1 and CDR2 sequences are MGHRA and YSYEKL. CDR3 length equals 18 residues. The CDR3 spells CASSQDQLAGGLTGELFF. The CDR3 coding sequence is TGCGCCAGCAGCCAAGACCAGCTAGCGGGGGGTCTCACCGGGGAGCTGTTTTTT.

The gene calls are TRBV20-1 and TRBJ2-7, with a tentative D call TRBD2 (6 bases). V was trimmed by 5 bases and J by 3 bases, leaving 17 bases between them. The CDR3 runs 14 residues. Germline CDR1 is DFQATT and CDR2 is SNEGSKA (reference sequence). The CDR3 sequence: CSAQSRLANYEQYF. In nucleotides, the CDR3 is TGCAGTGCTCAGTCGCGTCTAGCGAACTACGAGCAGTACTTC.

CDR3: CASSLGPGPNTGELFF. The CDR3 nucleotides are TGTGCCAGCAGCTTGGGTCCGGGTCCGAACACCGGGGAGCTGTTTTTT. The chain carries TRBV5-6 and TRBJ2-2; D uncertain. Trimming stripped 0 bases from V and 0 bases from J, with 9 bases between. The CDR3 has 16 amino acids. Germline CDR1 reads SGHDT; CDR2 reads YYEEEE.

This chain connects TRBV20-1 to TRBJ2-7; D may be TRBD2 (6 bases). V was pared by 3 bases and J by 0 bases, with 18 bases between. The V gene's germline CDR1 is DFQATT and CDR2 SNEGSKA (reference sequence). This CDR3 has 16 amino acids. CDR3 DNA: TGCAGTGCTAGGTCTGGGGGACTCTCGAGCTCCTACGAGCAGTACTTC. Amino acids: CSARSGGLSSSYEQYF.